Included here is one T cell receptor (beta chain) sequence, with context. The target of this receptor is not known. These data are taken from a study of CXCR3-negative and CXCR3-positive naive CD8 T cells (dated by TCRdb to the late 2010s). Background for the entire study: In total, about 135 million TRB reads were obtained, or roughly 1.5 +/- 0.3 million reads per library. Data from roughly eleven donors, pooled across two independent experiments, went into the diversity and physicochemical repertoire analyses. TRBV-TRBJ cluster analysis included naive subsets from 5 donors and memory cells from 3 donors. On the study overall, not on this receptor specifically: Because surface CD5, which has been linked to self-reactivity in mice, was comparable between naive subsets, TCR interaction strength was also inferred from TRB CDR3 physicochemical properties. Because CXCR3 expression was partially decreased after cryopreservation, freshly isolated PBMCs were used for most assays. Naive CXCR3-negative and CXCR3-positive cells from the same donor showed similar TRBV-TRBJ usage, whereas memory cells showed distinct patterns. Repertoire diversity was comparably high in both naive subsets but much lower in memory CD8+ T cells. Compared with CXCR3-negative naive cells, CXCR3-positive naive cells had TRB CDR3s with higher hydrophobicity (lower Kidera factor 4), lower energy, and higher strength and volume indices.

The germline V gene provides CDR1 SGHVS and CDR2 FQNEAQ. The CDR3 spans 16 residues, from the cysteine through the phenylalanine. The DNA sequence is not available. Sequencing took place on a NextSeq 550. The Human TCR Profiling Kit (MiLaboratory) was used to prepare UMI-labeled 5' RACE TRB cDNA libraries. cDNA synthesis used the entire amount of extracted RNA, and PCR amplification then used the entire amount of cDNA produced. Libraries were prepared in parallel using an identical number of PCR cycles. From the authors' description of their analysis: With a requirement of at least two reads per UMI, MIGEC and MiXCR extracted about 53,000 +/- 9,400 unique UMI-labeled TRB cDNA molecules per library. On average, each library contained approximately 40,000 +/- 10,000 functional in-frame TRB CDR3 nucleotide clonotypes without stop codons. After downsampling to 5000 UMI-labeled TRB molecules per sample, diversity metrics, including normalized Shannon-Wiener and Chao1, were computed in VDJtools. VDJtools was used to calculate clonotype-size-weighted physicochemical properties of the central five CDR3 residues, namely interaction energy, strength, volume and Kidera factor 4. The reads underwent TCRdb reprocessing, giving one record for each CDR3 protein sequence and no DNA. TCRdb's processing, not the authors' own work, is the source of the V and J calls. The sample table records 150,000 or so distinct CDR3 sequences. The ten largest clones add up to just under 0.5% of the sample.

For each CD8+ T cell subset, flow sorting was done in triplicate, and roughly 310,000 cells per subset went directly into RLT lysis buffer. Naive CD8+ T cells were defined stringently as CD45RO-CCR7+CD27+CD95- to exclude memory contaminants. Standard density gradient centrifugation was used to isolate peripheral blood mononuclear cells from buffy coats. Naive CXCR3-negative and CXCR3-positive CD8+ T cells were flow-sorted using a FACSAria III. An RNeasy Mini Kit was used to extract total RNA from the sorted cells. The rearrangement joined TRBV7-8 to TRBJ2-1. The sequencing sample was made of naive CXCR3- CD8+ T cells from blood. This specimen's cell subset or site label, interpreted: CD45RO-CCR7+CD27+CD95- naive CD8+ T cells lacking CXCR3 (TNR3-). This TCR came from a human donor in good health. Some clones in this sample may be carry-over from other donors' samples. The CDR3 here reads CASSLPDVYSYNEQFF.